This T cell receptor (beta chain) derives from a study of T-cell reconstitution after alpha-beta-depleted transplantation in children. A library of TCRbeta sequences, prepared with unique molecular identifiers, was generated. Via MiXCR, TCRdb re-called the PCR reads, giving one row per CDR3 protein. This repertoire shows 600,000 to 700,000 distinct CDR3 sequences, approximately 15% found once; its top ten account for approximately 1.1%. The CDR3 contains 15 residues. Trimming cost V 5 bases and J 11 bases; bases outside gene matches: 11. CDR1 is SGHAT, CDR2 FQNNGV, per germline. The clonotype originates from a human donor who donated a stem cell graft to a child with acute myeloid leukemia. Specimen: PBMCs from the stem cell graft donor, collected from the stem cell graft. The V gene is TRBV11-2, the J gene TRBJ1-6; 8 nucleotides match TRBD1. In DNA, the CDR3 is TGTGCCAGCAGCCCAGGACAGGGTTTCATTACACCCCTCCACTTT. Residues: CASSPGQGFITPLHF.